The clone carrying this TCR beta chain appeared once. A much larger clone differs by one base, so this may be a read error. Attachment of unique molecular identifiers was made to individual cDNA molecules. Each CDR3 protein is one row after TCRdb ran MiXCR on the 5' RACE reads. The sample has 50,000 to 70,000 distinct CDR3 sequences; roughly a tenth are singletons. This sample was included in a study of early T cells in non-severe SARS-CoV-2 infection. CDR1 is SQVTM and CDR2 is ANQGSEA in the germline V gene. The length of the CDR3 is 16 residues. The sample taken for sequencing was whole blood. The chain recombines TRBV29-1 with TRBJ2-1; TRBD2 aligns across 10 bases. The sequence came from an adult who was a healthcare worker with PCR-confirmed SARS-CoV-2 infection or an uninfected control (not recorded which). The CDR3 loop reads CSVLTWTSGSYNEQLF. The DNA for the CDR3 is TGCAGCGTTCTAACTTGGACTAGCGGCTCCTACAATGAGCAGCTCTTC.